The T cell receptor beta chain under discussion was sequenced for a study of T cells in Graves' hyperthyroidism and ophthalmopathy (dated 2019 in TCRdb). For context, the study as a whole: Peripheral blood was sampled at the time of initial diagnosis, prior to any treatment. To identify distinguishing TCR V-J signatures, a discovery cohort of some 100 patients was used, comprising some 45 with Graves' ophthalmopathy and about 59 with stable Graves' hyperthyroidism. The 100 discovery patients were divided at random into training and test sets in a 7:3 ratio. In several Graves' hyperthyroidism patients, the study also compared T-cell repertoires from thyroid tissue with T-cell repertoires from blood. After sampling, hyperthyroidism patients received methimazole starting at 30 mg daily, and ophthalmopathy patients received high-dose intravenous methylprednisolone. Prospective prediction of ophthalmopathy was tested in an independent validation cohort consisting of 18 hyperthyroidism patients and 17 patients who later progressed to ophthalmopathy. According to the paper, TCR Vbeta CDR3 sequencing was carried out on about 140 peripheral blood samples, which came from under 50 ophthalmopathy, approximately 78 hyperthyroidism and approximately 17 progressor patients.

In regard to this clonotype: No cognate antigen has been identified for it. It has no much larger one-base neighbor in the sample; base qualities were not kept.

The research as a whole found: Most expanded thyroid clonotypes (frequency above 0.001) were also detected in blood, a finding suggesting that blood repertoires may reflect thyroid immune responses. A 13 V-J signature model separated ophthalmopathy from stable hyperthyroidism, with approximately 87% sensitivity and roughly 84% specificity in cross-validation and 80%/75% in testing. In validation, progression to ophthalmopathy was predicted by the model with 65% to 71% sensitivity and around 76% specificity, a median of approximately 6.5 months before onset. Sample size was not statistically predetermined, and investigators were not blinded to group allocation.

Reading from cysteine to phenylalanine, the CDR3 counts 15 amino acids. Left in the record is the CDR3 DNA by itself, 45 bases read in frame from the first base. CDR1 SNHLY and CDR2 FYNNEI were looked up in the germline V gene. Ends trimmed: V by 5 bases, J by 7 bases; bases unmatched to a gene: 11. Stable Graves' hyperthyroidism was defined as the absence of progression to ophthalmopathy over 18 months of follow-up. Hyperthyroidism patients were newly diagnosed, with disease duration under 2 months, and aged 18 to 65 years. Exclusion was applied to patients with uncontrolled infections, other autoimmune diseases, pregnancy or lactation. Diagnoses were established on the basis of clinical symptoms, serum thyroxine and TRAb, thyroid ultrasound, and orbital computed tomography. PBMCs were isolated from approximately 10 ml of fresh peripheral blood by Ficoll-Paque density gradient centrifugation. Trizol reagent was used to extract total RNA, and RNA quality was then checked on an Agilent 2100 Bioanalyzer.

Amplification of TCR beta CDR3 regions was carried out from RNA transcripts. The first round of RT-PCR for the TCR CDR3 was performed with the HTBI primer set and the Qiagen OneStep RT-PCR kit. Libraries were constructed in a second round of multiplex PCR, after which size selection and purification were carried out. Paired-end sequencing of the libraries was performed with 100 bp reads on an Illumina HiSeq2000. Processing in the source paper ran as follows. SOAPnuke was used to process the raw data, throwing out any read that contained adapters or uncalled bases, had a mean Phred below 15, or lacked an exact constant-primer or identifier match. COPE v1.2.5 was used to merge the high-quality paired reads, and each unique nucleotide sequence was defined as a clonotype. Clonotypes were aligned to IMGT TRBV, TRBD and TRBJ reference segments using MiTCR v1.1. Analysis was restricted to V-J combinations with a frequency above 0.0001, which covered just over 98% of repertoires. A TCS score was defined as the ratio of F50 (clonal expansion) to E x V (chaos), with BLOSUM62-based TCRdist applied between CDR3 peptides within each V-J. Welch's t-statistics and random forest reduced fewer than 600 V-J features to under 15, which were used in a naive Bayes classifier (R e1071). TCRdb reworked the public reads: Q25 trimming with fastp, MiXCR clone assembly, productive beta chains retained. Each CDR3 protein gets just one entry, which takes the most common genes and DNA from the rows behind it. The V and J calls and clone size come from TCRdb's table, not from the authors' own analysis. This sample is represented by 500,000 to 550,000 distinct CDR3 sequences; 20% to 25% of them were singletons. The top ten constitute less than 30% of the sample.

This TCR came from a man in his late teens or twenties with Graves' hyperthyroidism. Sequenced input: blood. The chain is encoded by TRBV2 joined to TRBJ1-5, and 7 bases in between align with TRBD1. The CDR3 protein sequence reads: CASSLNRGGLQPQHF. The DNA sequence reads TGTGCCAGCAGTTTAAACAGGGGAGGGCTGCAGCCCCAGCATTTT.